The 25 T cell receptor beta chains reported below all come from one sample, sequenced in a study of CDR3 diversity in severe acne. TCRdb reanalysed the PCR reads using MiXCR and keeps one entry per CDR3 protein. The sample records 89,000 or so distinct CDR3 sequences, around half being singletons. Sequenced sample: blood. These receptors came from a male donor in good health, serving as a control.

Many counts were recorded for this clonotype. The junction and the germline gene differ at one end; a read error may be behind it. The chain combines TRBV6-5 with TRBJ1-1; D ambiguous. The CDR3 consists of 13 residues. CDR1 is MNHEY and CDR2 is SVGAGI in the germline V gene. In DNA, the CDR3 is TGTGCCAGCAGTTGCAGGCTGGCCGCTGAAGCTTTCTTC. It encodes CASSCRLAAEAFF.

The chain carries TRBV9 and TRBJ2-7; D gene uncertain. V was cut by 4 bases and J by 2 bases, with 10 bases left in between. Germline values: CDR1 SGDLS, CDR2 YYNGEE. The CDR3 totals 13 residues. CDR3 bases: TGTGCCAGCAGCCAAGGTAGAGCCTACGAGCAGTACTTC. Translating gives CASSQGRAYEQYF.

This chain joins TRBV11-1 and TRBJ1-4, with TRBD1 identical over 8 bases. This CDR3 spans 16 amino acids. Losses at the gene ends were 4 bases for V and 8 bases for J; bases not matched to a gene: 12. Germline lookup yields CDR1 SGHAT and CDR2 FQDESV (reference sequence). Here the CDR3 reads CASSSPLDRVGEKLFF. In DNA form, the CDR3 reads TGTGCCAGCAGCTCACCACTGGACAGGGTCGGCGAAAAACTGTTTTTT.

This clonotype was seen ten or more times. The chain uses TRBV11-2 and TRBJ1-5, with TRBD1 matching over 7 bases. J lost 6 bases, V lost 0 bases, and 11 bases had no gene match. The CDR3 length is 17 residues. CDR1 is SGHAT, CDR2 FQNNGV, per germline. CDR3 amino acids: CASSLDHETGISQPQHF. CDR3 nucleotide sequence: TGTGCCAGCAGCTTAGATCATGAGACAGGGATTAGTCAGCCCCAGCATTTT.

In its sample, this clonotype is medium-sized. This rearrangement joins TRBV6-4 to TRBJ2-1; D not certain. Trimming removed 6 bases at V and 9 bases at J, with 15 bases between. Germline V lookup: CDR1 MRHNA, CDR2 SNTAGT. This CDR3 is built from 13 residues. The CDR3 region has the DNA TGTGCCAGCAGCCCCGGCAGTGAAGGTGAGCAGTTCTTC. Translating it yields CASSPGSEGEQFF.

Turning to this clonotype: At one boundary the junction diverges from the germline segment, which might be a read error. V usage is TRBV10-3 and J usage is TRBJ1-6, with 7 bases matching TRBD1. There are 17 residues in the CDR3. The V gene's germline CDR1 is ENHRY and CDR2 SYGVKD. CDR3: CAISAGQAESLGSPPHF. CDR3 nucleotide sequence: TGTGCCATCAGTGCAGGACAGGCGGAAAGTTTGGGATCACCCCCCCACTTT.

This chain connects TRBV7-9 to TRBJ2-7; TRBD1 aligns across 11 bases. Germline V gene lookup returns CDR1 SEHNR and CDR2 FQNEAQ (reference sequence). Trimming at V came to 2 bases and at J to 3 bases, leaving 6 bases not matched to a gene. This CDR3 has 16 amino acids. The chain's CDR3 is CASSLFGTGGVYEQYF. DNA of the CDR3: TGTGCCAGCAGCTTATTCGGGACAGGGGGAGTCTACGAGCAGTACTTC.

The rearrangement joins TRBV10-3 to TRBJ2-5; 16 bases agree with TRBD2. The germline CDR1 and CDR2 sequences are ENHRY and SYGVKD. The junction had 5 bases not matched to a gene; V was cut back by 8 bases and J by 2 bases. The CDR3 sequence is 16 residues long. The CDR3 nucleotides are TGTGCCATCGAGGCGGGACTAGCGGGGGGGCAAGAGACCCAGTACTTC. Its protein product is CAIEAGLAGGQETQYF.

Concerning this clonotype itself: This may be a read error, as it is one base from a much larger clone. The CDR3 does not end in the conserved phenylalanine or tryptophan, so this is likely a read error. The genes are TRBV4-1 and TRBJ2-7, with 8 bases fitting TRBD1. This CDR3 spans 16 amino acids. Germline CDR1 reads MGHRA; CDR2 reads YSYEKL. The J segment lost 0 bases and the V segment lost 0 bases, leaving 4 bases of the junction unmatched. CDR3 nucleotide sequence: TGCGCCAGCAGCCAAGATAACGACAGGGGCTCCTACGAGCAGTACCTC. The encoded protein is CASSQDNDRGSYEQYL.

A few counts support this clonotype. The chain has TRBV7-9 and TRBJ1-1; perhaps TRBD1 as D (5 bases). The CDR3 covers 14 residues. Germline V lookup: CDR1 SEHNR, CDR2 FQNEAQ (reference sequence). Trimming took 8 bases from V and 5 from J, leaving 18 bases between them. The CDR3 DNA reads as TGTGCCAGCTCACCCAGCGGGGGGTGGACTGAAGCTTTCTTT. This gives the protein CASSPSGGWTEAFF.

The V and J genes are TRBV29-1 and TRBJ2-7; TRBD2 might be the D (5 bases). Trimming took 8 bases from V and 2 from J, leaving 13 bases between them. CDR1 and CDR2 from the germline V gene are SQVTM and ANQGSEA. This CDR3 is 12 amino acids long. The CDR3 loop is CSLSDGAYEQYF. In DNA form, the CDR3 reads TGCAGCTTAAGTGACGGGGCCTACGAGCAGTACTTC.

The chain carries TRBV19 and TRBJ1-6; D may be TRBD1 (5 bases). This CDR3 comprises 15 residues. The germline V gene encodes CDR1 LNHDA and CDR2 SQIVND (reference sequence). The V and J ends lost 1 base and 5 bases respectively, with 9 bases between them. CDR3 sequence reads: CASSIGGADNSPLHF. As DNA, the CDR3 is TGTGCCAGTAGTATAGGAGGGGCGGATAATTCACCCCTCCACTTT.

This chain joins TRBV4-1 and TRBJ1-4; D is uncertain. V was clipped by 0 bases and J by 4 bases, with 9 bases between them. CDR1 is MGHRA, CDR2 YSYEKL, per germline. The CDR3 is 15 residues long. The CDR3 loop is CASSQETWVNEKLFF. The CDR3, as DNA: TGCGCCAGCAGCCAAGAAACGTGGGTTAATGAAAAACTGTTTTTT.

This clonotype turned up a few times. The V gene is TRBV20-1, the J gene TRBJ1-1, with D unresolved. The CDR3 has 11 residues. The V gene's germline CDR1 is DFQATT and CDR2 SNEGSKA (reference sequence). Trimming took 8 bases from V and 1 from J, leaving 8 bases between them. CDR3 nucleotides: TGCAGTACAATCGGGAACACTGAAGCTTTCTTT. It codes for CSTIGNTEAFF.

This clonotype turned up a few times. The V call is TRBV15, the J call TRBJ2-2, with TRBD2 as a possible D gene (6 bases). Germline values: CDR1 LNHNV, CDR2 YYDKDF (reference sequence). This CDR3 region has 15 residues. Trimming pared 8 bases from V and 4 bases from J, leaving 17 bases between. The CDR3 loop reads CATRRGGITTGELFF. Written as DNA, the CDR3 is TGTGCCACCCGGCGGGGTGGGATAACCACCGGGGAGCTGTTTTTT.

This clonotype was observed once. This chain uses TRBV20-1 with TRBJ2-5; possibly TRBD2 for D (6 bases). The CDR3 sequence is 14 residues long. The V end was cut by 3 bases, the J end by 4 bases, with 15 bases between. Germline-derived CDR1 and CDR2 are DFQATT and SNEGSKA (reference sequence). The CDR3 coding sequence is TGCAGTGCTAGGGATGAGGCGGGGAGAGAGACCCAGTACTTC. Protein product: CSARDEAGRETQYF.

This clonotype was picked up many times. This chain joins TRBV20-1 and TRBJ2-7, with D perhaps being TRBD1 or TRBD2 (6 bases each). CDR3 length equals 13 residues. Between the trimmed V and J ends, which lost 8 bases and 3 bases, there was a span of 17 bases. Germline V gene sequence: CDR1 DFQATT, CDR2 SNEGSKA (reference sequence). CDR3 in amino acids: CSLGRGPDYEQYF. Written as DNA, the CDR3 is TGCAGTCTCGGACGGGGGCCCGACTACGAGCAGTACTTC.

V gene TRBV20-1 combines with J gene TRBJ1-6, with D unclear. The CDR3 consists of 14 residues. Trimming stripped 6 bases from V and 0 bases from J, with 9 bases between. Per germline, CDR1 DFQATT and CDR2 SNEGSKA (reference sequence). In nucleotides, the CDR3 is TGCAGTGCCCGGGTGAGCTCCTATAATTCACCCCTCCACTTT. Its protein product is CSARVSSYNSPLHF.

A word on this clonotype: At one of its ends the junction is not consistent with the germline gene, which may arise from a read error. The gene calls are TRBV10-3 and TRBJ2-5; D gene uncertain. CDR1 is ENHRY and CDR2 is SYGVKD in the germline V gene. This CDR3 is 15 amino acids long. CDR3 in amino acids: CAISKSTIGQETQYF. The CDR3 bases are TGTGCCATCAGTAAGTCGACGATTGGCCAAGAGACCCAGTACTTC.

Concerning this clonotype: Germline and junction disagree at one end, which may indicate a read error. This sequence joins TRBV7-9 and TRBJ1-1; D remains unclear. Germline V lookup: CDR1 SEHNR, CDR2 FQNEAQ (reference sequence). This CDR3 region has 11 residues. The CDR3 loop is CASSLGPEASF. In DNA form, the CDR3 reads TGTGCCAGCAGCTTAGGGCCGGAAGCTTCCTTT.

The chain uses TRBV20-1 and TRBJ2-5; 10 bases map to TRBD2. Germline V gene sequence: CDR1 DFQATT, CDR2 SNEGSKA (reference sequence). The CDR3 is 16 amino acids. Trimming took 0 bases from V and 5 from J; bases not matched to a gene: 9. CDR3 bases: TGCAGTGCTAGAGATTCGGCTAGCGGGGGAGGGGAGACCCAGTACTTC. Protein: CSARDSASGGGETQYF.

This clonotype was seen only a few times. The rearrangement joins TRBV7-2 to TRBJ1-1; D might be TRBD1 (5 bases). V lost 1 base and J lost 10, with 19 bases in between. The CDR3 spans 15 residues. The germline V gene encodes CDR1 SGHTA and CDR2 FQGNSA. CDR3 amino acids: CASSLDRQRSSGAFF. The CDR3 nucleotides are TGTGCCAGCAGCTTAGATCGACAGAGGTCGTCCGGAGCTTTCTTT.

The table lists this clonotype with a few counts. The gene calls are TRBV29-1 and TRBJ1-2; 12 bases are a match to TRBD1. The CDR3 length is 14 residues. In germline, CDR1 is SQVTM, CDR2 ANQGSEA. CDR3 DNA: TGCAGTTCGTTCTCGGGACAGGGGGCGAATGGCTACACCTTC. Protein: CSSFSGQGANGYTF. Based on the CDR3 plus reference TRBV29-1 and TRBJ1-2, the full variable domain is SAVISQKPSRDICQRGTSLTIQCQVDSQVTMMFWYRQQPGQSLTLIATANQGSEATYESGFVIDKFPISRPNLTFSTLTVSNMSPEDSSIYLCSSFSGQGANGYTFGSGTRLTVV.

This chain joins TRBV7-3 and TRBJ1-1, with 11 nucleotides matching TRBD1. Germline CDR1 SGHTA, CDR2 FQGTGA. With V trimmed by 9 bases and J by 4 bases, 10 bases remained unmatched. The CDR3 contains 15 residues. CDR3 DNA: TGTGCCAGTAAGTTAAACGGGACAGGGGGCACTGAAGCTTTCTTT. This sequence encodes CASKLNGTGGTEAFF.

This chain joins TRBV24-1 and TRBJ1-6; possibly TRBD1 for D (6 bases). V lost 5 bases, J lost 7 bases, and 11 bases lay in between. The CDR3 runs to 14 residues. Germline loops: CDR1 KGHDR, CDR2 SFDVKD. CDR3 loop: CATSARTENSPLHF. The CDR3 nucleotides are TGTGCCACCAGTGCGCGGACAGAGAATTCACCCCTCCACTTT.